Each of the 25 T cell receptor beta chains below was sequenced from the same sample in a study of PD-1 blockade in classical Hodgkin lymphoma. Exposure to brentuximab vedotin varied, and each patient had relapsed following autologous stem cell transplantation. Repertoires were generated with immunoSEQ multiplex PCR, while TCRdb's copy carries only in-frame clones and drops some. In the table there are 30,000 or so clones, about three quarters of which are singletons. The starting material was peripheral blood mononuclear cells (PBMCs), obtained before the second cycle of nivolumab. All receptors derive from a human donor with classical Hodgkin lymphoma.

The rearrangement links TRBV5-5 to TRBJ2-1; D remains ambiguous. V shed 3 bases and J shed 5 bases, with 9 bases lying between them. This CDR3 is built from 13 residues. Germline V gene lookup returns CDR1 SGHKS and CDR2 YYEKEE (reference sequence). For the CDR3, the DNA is TGTGCCAGCAGCTCGGATGTCCACAATGAGCAGTTCTTC. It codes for CASSSDVHNEQFF.

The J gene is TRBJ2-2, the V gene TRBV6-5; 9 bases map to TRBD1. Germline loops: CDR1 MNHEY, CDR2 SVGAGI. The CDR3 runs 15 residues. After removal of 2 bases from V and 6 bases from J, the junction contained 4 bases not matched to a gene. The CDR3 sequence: CASSYRDRDPGELFF. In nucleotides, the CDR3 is TGTGCCAGCAGTTACCGGGACAGGGACCCCGGGGAGCTGTTTTTT.

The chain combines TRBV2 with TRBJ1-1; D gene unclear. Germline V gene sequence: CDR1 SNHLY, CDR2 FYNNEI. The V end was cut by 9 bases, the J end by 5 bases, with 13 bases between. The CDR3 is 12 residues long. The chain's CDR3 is CASTGTRTEAFF. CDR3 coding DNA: TGTGCCAGTACTGGAACTCGGACTGAAGCTTTCTTT.

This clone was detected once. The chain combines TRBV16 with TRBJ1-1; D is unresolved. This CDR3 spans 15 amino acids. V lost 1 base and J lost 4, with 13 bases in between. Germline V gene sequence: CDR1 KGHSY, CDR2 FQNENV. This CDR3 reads CASSQLSSLGTEAFF. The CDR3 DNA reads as TGTGCCAGCAGCCAATTATCCTCTTTAGGCACTGAAGCTTTCTTT.

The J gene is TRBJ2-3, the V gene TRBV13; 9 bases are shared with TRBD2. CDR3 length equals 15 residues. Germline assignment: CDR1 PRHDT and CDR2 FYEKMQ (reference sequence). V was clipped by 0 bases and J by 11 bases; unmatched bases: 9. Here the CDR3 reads CASSLGRNSGSEQYF. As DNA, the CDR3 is TGTGCCAGCAGCTTAGGCCGAAATAGCGGGAGTGAGCAGTATTTT.

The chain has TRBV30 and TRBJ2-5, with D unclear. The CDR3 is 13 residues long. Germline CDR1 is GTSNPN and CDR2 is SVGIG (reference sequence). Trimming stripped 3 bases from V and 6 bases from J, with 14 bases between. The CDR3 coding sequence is TGTGCCTGGAGGACAAGCCCCGGGCAGACCCAGTACTTC. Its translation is CAWRTSPGQTQYF. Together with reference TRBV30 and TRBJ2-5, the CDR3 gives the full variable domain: SQTIHQWPATLVQPVGSPLSLECTVEGTSNPNLYWYRQAAGRGLQLLFYSVGIGQISSEVPQNLSASRPQDRQFILSSKKLLLSDSGFYLCAWRTSPGQTQYFGPGTRLLVL.

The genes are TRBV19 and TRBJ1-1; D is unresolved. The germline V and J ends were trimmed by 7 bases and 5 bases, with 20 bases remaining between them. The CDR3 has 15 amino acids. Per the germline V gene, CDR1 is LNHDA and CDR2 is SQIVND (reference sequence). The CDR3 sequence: CASKEGQVGETEAFF. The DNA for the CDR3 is TGTGCCAGTAAAGAAGGGCAAGTCGGGGAGACTGAAGCTTTCTTT.

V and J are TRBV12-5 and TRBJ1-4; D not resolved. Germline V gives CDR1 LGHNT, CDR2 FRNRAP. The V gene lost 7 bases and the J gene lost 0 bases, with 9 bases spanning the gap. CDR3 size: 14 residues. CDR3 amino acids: CASAFQATNEKLFF. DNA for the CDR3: TGTGCTAGTGCCTTCCAAGCAACTAATGAAAAACTGTTTTTT.

Here the CDR3 reads CASTQTGSGANVLTF. CDR3 nucleotides: TGTGCCAGCACCCAGACAGGGAGCGGGGCCAACGTCCTGACTTTC. This chain connects TRBV6-6 to TRBJ2-6; 7 bases map to TRBD1. With V trimmed by 7 bases and J by 4 bases, 7 bases remained unmatched. The length of the CDR3 is 15 residues. The germline gives CDR1 MNHNY, CDR2 SVGAGI (reference sequence).

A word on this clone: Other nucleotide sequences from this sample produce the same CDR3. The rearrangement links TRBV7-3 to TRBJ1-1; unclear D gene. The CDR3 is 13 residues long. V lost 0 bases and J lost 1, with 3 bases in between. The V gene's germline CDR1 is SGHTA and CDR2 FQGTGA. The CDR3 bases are TGTGCCAGCAGCTTAACAGGGAACACTGAAGCTTTCTTT. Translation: CASSLTGNTEAFF.

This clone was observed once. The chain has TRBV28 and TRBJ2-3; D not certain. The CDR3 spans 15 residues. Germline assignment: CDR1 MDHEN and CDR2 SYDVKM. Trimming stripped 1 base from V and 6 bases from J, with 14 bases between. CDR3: CASSLSTAPRDTQYF. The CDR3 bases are TGTGCCAGCAGTTTATCGACCGCGCCGAGGGATACGCAGTATTTT. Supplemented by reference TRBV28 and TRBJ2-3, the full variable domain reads DVKVTQSSRYLVKRTGEKVFLECVQDMDHENMFWYRQDPGLGLRLIYFSYDVKMKEKGDIPEGYSVSREKKERFSLILESASTNQTSMYLCASSLSTAPRDTQYFGPGTRLTVL.

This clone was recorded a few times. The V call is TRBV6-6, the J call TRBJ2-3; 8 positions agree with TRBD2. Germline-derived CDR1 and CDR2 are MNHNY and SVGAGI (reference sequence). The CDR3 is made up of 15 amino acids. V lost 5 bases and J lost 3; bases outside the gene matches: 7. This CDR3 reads CASSRLASGTDTQYF. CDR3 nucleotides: TGTGCCAGCAGTAGACTAGCGAGTGGGACAGATACGCAGTATTTT.

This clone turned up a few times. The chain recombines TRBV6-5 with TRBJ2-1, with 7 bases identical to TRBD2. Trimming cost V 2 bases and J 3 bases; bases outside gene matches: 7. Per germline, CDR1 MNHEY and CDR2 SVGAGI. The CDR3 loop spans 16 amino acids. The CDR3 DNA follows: TGTGCCAGCAGTTACATAGGCGGGAGAGACTACAATGAGCAGTTCTTC. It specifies CASSYIGGRDYNEQFF.

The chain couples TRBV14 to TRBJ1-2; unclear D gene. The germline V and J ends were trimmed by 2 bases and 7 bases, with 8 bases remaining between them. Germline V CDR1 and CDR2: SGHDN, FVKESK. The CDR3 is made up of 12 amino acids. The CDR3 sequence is CASSQTIPGYTF. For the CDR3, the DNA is TGTGCCAGCAGCCAAACCATTCCTGGCTACACCTTC.

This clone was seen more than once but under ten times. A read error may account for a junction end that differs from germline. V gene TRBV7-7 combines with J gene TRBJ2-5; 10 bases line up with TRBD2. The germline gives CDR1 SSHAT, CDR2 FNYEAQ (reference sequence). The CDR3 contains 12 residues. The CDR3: CASSLAGGTQYF. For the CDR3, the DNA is TGTGCTAGCAGCTTAGCGGGAGGGACCCAGTACTTC.

The CDR3 protein is CSARREGGAFF. The CDR3 nucleotides read TGCAGTGCTAGAAGAGAGGGGGGAGCTTTCTTT. This sequence joins TRBV20-1 and TRBJ1-1, with D perhaps TRBD1 (6 bases). V lost 2 bases and J lost 10, with 11 bases in between. CDR3 length equals 11 residues. Germline CDR1 reads DFQATT; CDR2 reads SNEGSKA (reference sequence).

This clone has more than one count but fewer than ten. Written as DNA, the CDR3 is TGTGCCAGCAGCTTAGCCCCGACGGAGTTAGCTAACTATGGCTACACCTTC. Amino acids: CASSLAPTELANYGYTF. The V and J genes are TRBV11-2 and TRBJ1-2, with D hard to call. V gave up 1 base and J gave up 0 bases, with 15 bases separating them. This CDR3 comprises 17 residues. Germline V lookup: CDR1 SGHAT, CDR2 FQNNGV. Combining the CDR3 with reference TRBV11-2 and TRBJ1-2 gives the whole variable domain EAGVAQSPRYKIIEKRQSVAFWCNPISGHATLYWYQQILGQGPKLLIQFQNNGVVDDSQLPKDRFSAERLKGVDSTLKIQPAKLEDSAVYLCASSLAPTELANYGYTFGSGTRLTVV.

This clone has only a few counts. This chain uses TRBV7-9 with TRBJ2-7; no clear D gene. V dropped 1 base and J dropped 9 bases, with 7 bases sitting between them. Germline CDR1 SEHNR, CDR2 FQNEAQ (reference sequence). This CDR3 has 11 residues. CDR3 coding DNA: TGTGCCAGCAGCTTAGGGGTTGGGCAGTACTTC. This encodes CASSLGVGQYF.

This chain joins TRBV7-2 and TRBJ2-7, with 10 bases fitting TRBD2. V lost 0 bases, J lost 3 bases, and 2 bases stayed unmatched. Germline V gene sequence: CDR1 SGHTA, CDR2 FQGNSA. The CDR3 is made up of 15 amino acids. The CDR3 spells CASSLAASGGYEQYF. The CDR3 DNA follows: TGTGCCAGCAGCTTAGCGGCTAGCGGGGGCTACGAGCAGTACTTC.

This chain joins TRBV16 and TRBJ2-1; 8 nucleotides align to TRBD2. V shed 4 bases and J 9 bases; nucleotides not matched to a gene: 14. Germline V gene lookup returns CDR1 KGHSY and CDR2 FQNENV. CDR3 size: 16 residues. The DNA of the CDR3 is TGTGCCAGCAGCCTGTTAGCGGGGCCAACTGGAAGTGAGCAGTTCTTC. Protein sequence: CASSLLAGPTGSEQFF.

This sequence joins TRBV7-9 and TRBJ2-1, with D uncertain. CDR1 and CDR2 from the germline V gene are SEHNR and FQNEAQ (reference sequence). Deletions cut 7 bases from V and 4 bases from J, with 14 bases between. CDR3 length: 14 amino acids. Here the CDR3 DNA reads TGTGCCAGCAACTACCAAGATACGTACAATGAGCAGTTCTTC. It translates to CASNYQDTYNEQFF.

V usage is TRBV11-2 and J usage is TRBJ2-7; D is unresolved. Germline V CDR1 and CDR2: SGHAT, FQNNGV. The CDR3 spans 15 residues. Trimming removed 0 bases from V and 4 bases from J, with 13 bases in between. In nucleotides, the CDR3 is TGTGCCAGCAGCTTAGACCTCCCGAACGGGTACGAGCAGTACTTC. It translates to CASSLDLPNGYEQYF.

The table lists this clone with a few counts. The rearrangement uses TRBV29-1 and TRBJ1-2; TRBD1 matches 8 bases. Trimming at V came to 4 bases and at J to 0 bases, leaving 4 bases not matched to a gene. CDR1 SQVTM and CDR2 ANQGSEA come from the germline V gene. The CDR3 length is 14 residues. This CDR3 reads CSVGTGGANYGYTF. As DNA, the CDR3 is TGCAGCGTTGGTACAGGGGGAGCTAACTATGGCTACACCTTC. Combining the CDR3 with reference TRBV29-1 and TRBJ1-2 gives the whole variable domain SAVISQKPSRDICQRGTSLTIQCQVDSQVTMMFWYRQQPGQSLTLIATANQGSEATYESGFVIDKFPISRPNLTFSTLTVSNMSPEDSSIYLCSVGTGGANYGYTFGSGTRLTVV.

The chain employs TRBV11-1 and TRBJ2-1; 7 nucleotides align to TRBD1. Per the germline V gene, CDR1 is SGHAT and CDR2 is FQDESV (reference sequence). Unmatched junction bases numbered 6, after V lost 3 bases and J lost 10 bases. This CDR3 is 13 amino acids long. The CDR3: CASSLRTGGEQFF. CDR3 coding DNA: TGTGCCAGCAGCTTGCGGACAGGCGGGGAGCAGTTCTTC.

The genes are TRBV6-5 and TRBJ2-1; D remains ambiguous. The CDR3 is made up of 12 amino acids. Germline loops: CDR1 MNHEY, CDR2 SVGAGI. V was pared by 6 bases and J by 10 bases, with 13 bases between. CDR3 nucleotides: TGTGCCAGCAGCCCGCAGTTTGGCGAGCAGTTCTTC. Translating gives CASSPQFGEQFF.